A single sample is the source of the 20 T cell receptor beta chains below, sequenced in a study of T cell responses to AZD1222 COVID-19 vaccine. The table came from immunoSEQ multiplex PCR; TCRdb's copy has only in-frame clones and leaves some out. The sample records about 130,000 clones, around 92% being singletons. Sequences were derived from peripheral blood, sampled 28 days after the second AZD1222 dose. The receptor set was obtained from an adult who received the AZD1222 COVID-19 vaccine.

The genes are TRBV6-2 or TRBV6-3 and TRBJ1-5; possibly TRBD1 for D (5 bases). V lost 5 bases, J lost 2 bases, and 16 bases lay in between. The CDR3 length is 16 residues. The germline gives CDR1 MNHEY, CDR2 SVGEGT. CDR3 amino acids: CASSAAGGGRNQPQHF. In DNA, the CDR3 is TGTGCCAGCAGTGCCGCCGGGGGTGGGCGCAATCAGCCCCAGCATTTT.

This clone was seen once. The rearrangement links TRBV6-2 or TRBV6-3 to TRBJ2-1; tentatively, D is TRBD2 (6 bases). V lost 2 bases and J lost 2, with 16 bases in between. The CDR3 totals 17 residues. CDR1 is MNHEY, CDR2 SVGEGT, per germline. CDR3 in amino acids: CASSYPSSAPAYNEQFF. DNA of the CDR3: TGTGCCAGCAGTTACCCATCTAGCGCCCCTGCCTACAATGAGCAGTTCTTC.

The chain links TRBV28 to TRBJ1-5; D is unclear. The CDR3 totals 11 residues. CDR1 and CDR2 from the germline V gene are MDHEN and SYDVKM. V lost 5 bases and J 6 bases, leaving 5 bases between the germline ends. CDR3 loop: CASSIRQPQHF. The CDR3 bases are TGTGCCAGCAGTATCCGTCAGCCCCAGCATTTT.

This clone was observed a single time. The chain combines TRBV24-1 with TRBJ2-4, with TRBD1 matching over 8 bases. This CDR3 is 15 amino acids long. Per germline, CDR1 KGHDR and CDR2 SFDVKD. Unmatched junction bases numbered 4, after V lost 4 bases and J lost 3 bases. The CDR3 DNA reads as TGTGCCACCAGTGAAGGACAGGGCGGCAAAAACATTCAGTACTTC. It encodes CATSEGQGGKNIQYF.

This rearrangement joins TRBV7-8 to TRBJ2-1; 13 nucleotides agree with TRBD2. CDR1 is SGHVS and CDR2 is FQNEAQ in the germline V gene. V gave up 6 bases and J gave up 5 bases; unmatched junction bases: 7. The CDR3 is made up of 16 amino acids. The DNA of the CDR3 is TGTGCCAGCAGACCCGGGACTAGCGGGGTCAACAATGAGCAGTTCTTC. It translates to CASRPGTSGVNNEQFF.

Note on this clone: A read error may produce the germline difference seen at one junction end. The chain couples TRBV3-1 (or the pseudogene TRBV3-2) to TRBJ1-1; D is undetermined. CDR1 LGHDT and CDR2 YNNKEL come from the germline V gene (reference sequence). This CDR3 region has 13 residues. In DNA, the CDR3 is TGTGCCAGCAGCTTCGGTGGGAACGCTGAAGCTTTCTTT. Translating gives CASSFGGNAEAFF.

The chain has TRBV23-1 and TRBJ2-7; D is unresolved. TRBV23-1 is labeled an ORF, and its function is uncertain. The CDR3 length is 15 residues. Trimming stripped 0 bases from V and 0 bases from J, with 9 bases between. The chain's CDR3 is CASSQSKDHSYEQYF. In nucleotides, the CDR3 is TGCGCCAGCAGTCAATCGAAGGACCACTCCTACGAGCAGTACTTC.

The chain has TRBV10-1 and TRBJ2-2; 11 nucleotides match TRBD2. V lost 5 bases, J lost 0 bases, and 8 bases stayed unmatched. There are 18 residues in the CDR3. Germline V gene lookup returns CDR1 WNHNN and CDR2 SYGVQD (reference sequence). CDR3 loop: CASSPTSGGLANTGELFF. The CDR3 DNA sequence: TGCGCCAGCAGTCCCACTAGCGGGGGACTCGCGAACACCGGGGAGCTGTTTTTT.

The chain uses TRBV11-2 and TRBJ1-2; no clear D. This CDR3 spans 14 amino acids. Trimming cost V 5 bases and J 2 bases, with 12 bases left between them. Germline-derived CDR1 and CDR2 are SGHAT and FQNNGV. In nucleotides, the CDR3 is TGTGCCAGCAGCCCCACCCGCAGCAACTATGGCTACACCTTC. Protein product: CASSPTRSNYGYTF.

V is TRBV6-5 and J is TRBJ1-2; TRBD1 matches 8 bases. Germline V CDR1 and CDR2: MNHEY, SVGAGI. V trimming: 6 bases; J trimming: 8 bases; junction bases outside the gene matches: 8. The CDR3 totals 13 residues. This chain's CDR3 is CASSPGQGKGYTF. The CDR3 bases are TGTGCCAGCAGCCCCGGACAGGGTAAAGGCTACACCTTC.

The chain combines TRBV25-1 with TRBJ1-1, with no clear D. V was pared by 3 bases and J by 3 bases, with 11 bases between. CDR1 is MGHDK, CDR2 SYGVNS, per germline. The CDR3 length is 14 residues. CDR3: CASSDLSGYTEAFF. Written as DNA, the CDR3 is TGTGCCAGCAGTGATCTTTCGGGGTACACTGAAGCTTTCTTT.

The chain recombines TRBV19 with TRBJ1-5; the D gene is possibly TRBD1 (6 bases). The ends were cut back, 7 bases at V and 5 bases at J, with 15 bases in the middle. The CDR3 is 14 amino acids. Germline V gene sequence: CDR1 LNHDA, CDR2 SQIVND (reference sequence). As DNA, the CDR3 is TGTGCCAGTAACCCTTTGGGGGGCGATCAGCCCCAGCATTTT. It yields the protein CASNPLGGDQPQHF.

V is TRBV19 and J is TRBJ2-1; a weak D match, TRBD1 (5 bases). Deletions cut 0 bases from V and 4 bases from J, with 10 bases between. CDR1 is LNHDA, CDR2 SQIVND, per germline (reference sequence). The CDR3 spans 15 residues. CDR3 coding DNA: TGTGCCAGTAGTATAGATCGAAAGGGGTACAATGAGCAGTTCTTC. The encoded protein is CASSIDRKGYNEQFF.

This chain joins TRBV11-3 and TRBJ2-3; D gene unclear. Trimming stripped 4 bases from V and 2 bases from J, with 7 bases between. The CDR3 is 13 amino acids. The germline V gene has CDR1 SGHNT and CDR2 YENEEA. CDR3 region: CASSYSITDTQYF. CDR3 nucleotide sequence: TGTGCCAGCAGCTACTCGATCACAGATACGCAGTATTTT. The variable domain in full, with the rest retrieved from reference TRBV11-3 and TRBJ2-3, is EAGVVQSPRYKIIEKKQPVAFWCNPISGHNTLYWYLQNLGQGPELLIRYENEEAVDDSQLPKDRFSAERLKGVDSTLKIQPAELGDSAVYLCASSYSITDTQYFGPGTRLTVL.

The rearrangement links TRBV5-1 to TRBJ2-3; D not resolved. The CDR3 totals 15 residues. Trimming cost V 2 bases and J 3 bases, with 13 bases left between them. Germline assignment: CDR1 SGHRS and CDR2 YFSETQ. CDR3 coding DNA: TGCGCCAGCAGCTTAATGGGCATCATAACAGATACGCAGTATTTT. Translation: CASSLMGIITDTQYF.

The gene calls are TRBV11-2 and TRBJ2-1; D is possibly TRBD2 (6 bases). The germline gives CDR1 SGHAT, CDR2 FQNNGV. The CDR3 extends over 15 amino acids. V lost 0 bases to trimming and J lost 5 bases, with 11 bases between them. The CDR3 coding sequence is TGTGCCAGCAGCTTAGATACACTAGCCAACAATGAGCAGTTCTTC. Its translation is CASSLDTLANNEQFF.

V is TRBV5-1 and J is TRBJ2-4; TRBD2 aligns across 14 bases. The V gene's germline CDR1 is SGHRS and CDR2 YFSETQ. The CDR3 length is 18 residues. V lost 3 bases and J lost 0; bases outside the gene matches: 5. The DNA of the CDR3 is TGCGCCAGCAGCTGGGGACTAGCGGGAGTCGTAGCCAAAAACATTCAGTACTTC. It yields the protein CASSWGLAGVVAKNIQYF.

The chain recombines TRBV3-1 (or the pseudogene TRBV3-2) with TRBJ2-7; no definite D call. Germline loops: CDR1 LGHDT, CDR2 YNNKEL (reference sequence). Trimming cost V 4 bases and J 1 base, with 20 bases left between them. CDR3 length: 17 residues. The CDR3 loop is CASSPLMGSFASYEQYF. For the CDR3, the DNA is TGTGCCAGCAGCCCACTTATGGGATCCTTTGCGTCCTACGAGCAGTACTTC.

This sequence joins TRBV28 and TRBJ2-7; perhaps TRBD2 as D (6 bases). V gave up 7 bases and J gave up 6 bases, with 7 bases separating them. The CDR3 is made up of 10 amino acids. Germline CDR1 reads MDHEN; CDR2 reads SYDVKM. The CDR3 reads CASMEGEQYF. As DNA, the CDR3 is TGTGCCAGCATGGAGGGCGAGCAGTACTTC.

The rearrangement links TRBV7-2 to TRBJ1-6; D not certain. Trimming took off 1 base at V and 5 bases at J, with 15 bases between the two ends. There are 17 residues in the CDR3. CDR1 and CDR2 (germline): SGHTA, FQGNSA. CDR3 coding DNA: TGTGCCAGCAGCTTAGATCGGCGGTCCCTAGATAATTCACCCCTCCACTTT. Its translation: CASSLDRRSLDNSPLHF.